Listed here are 9 T cell receptor beta chains from one sample, sequenced in a study of metastatic and nonmetastatic thyroid tumors. TCRdb reanalyzed the PCR reads via MiXCR. Of 9,500 to 14,000 clones listed, around 25% are singletons. There were no patients who had received any treatment before thyroid surgery. Source material: adjacent normal tissue. Source of these receptors: a male donor with papillary thyroid cancer or a benign thyroid nodule (not recorded which). Some clones in this sample may be carry-over from other donors' samples.

This clone is categorized as large. This chain joins TRBV7-9 and TRBJ2-7, with 7 nucleotides matching TRBD2. In germline, CDR1 is SEHNR, CDR2 FQNEAQ (reference sequence). Germline trimming cut 5 bases from V and 5 bases from J; bases unmatched to any gene: 12. CDR3 size: 15 residues. The CDR3 reads CASSGRTSSFDEQYF. CDR3 coding DNA: TGTGCCAGCAGCGGTCGGACTAGTTCGTTCGACGAGCAGTACTTC. The full variable domain, in which reference TRBV7-9 and TRBJ2-7 provide the parts outside the CDR3, is DTGVSQNPRHKITKRGQNVTFRCDPISEHNRLYWYRQTLGQGPEFLTYFQNEAQLEKSRLLSDRFSAERPKGSFSTLEIQRTEQGDSAMYLCASSGRTSSFDEQYFGPGTRLTVT.

V and J are TRBV20-1 and TRBJ1-2, with D tentatively TRBD1 (5 bases). Looked up from germline, CDR1 is DFQATT and CDR2 is SNEGSKA (reference sequence). V gave up 3 bases and J gave up 0 bases, with 17 bases separating them. The CDR3 covers 16 residues. CDR3: CSARGASGRANYGYTF. The CDR3 coding sequence is TGCAGTGCTAGGGGCGCCTCAGGCAGGGCTAACTATGGCTACACCTTC.

This clone was picked up a small number of times. V usage is TRBV20-1 and J usage is TRBJ2-1; a weak D match, TRBD2 (5 bases). The V gene's germline CDR1 is DFQATT and CDR2 SNEGSKA (reference sequence). Deletions cut 1 base from V and 9 bases from J, with 22 bases between. The CDR3 covers 16 residues. In DNA form, the CDR3 reads TGCAGTGCTAGAGCGGACTCAATGGGTTTACAAGTTGAGCAGTTCTTC. Amino acid sequence: CSARADSMGLQVEQFF.

This clone came up a few times. This chain links TRBV29-1 with TRBJ2-7; the D gene is possibly TRBD2 (6 bases). This CDR3 has 15 amino acids. The germline gives CDR1 SQVTM, CDR2 ANQGSEA. Trimming removed 5 bases from V and 0 bases from J, with 17 bases in between. The CDR3 spells CSVSVRDSSSYEQYF. In nucleotides, the CDR3 is TGCAGCGTTTCCGTTAGGGACTCGAGCTCCTACGAGCAGTACTTC.

By proportion, this clone is medium-sized (0.01 to 0.1%). This sequence joins TRBV5-1 and TRBJ2-1; 7 bases align to TRBD2. The CDR3 has 16 residues. Per germline, CDR1 SGHRS and CDR2 YFSETQ. J lost 7 bases, V lost 0 bases, and 10 bases had no gene match. The CDR3: CASSLATSDHLNEQFF. The CDR3 coding sequence is TGCGCCAGCAGCTTGGCCACTAGCGACCACCTAAATGAGCAGTTCTTC.

In its sample, this clone was seen a few times. The chain uses TRBV19 and TRBJ2-2, with D perhaps matching TRBD1 (6 bases). The V end was cut by 5 bases, the J end by 4 bases, with 14 bases between. The CDR3 loop spans 15 amino acids. The germline CDR1 and CDR2 sequences are LNHDA and SQIVND (reference sequence). CDR3 in DNA: TGTGCCAGTAGTTTGGTGGGGGCGATCACCGGGGAGCTGTTTTTT. Protein sequence: CASSLVGAITGELFF.

Many counts were recorded for this clone. Other DNA sequences in this sample translate to the same CDR3. The chain combines TRBV3-1 with TRBJ2-3, with 12 positions matching TRBD2. V was pared by 4 bases and J by 3 bases, with 5 bases of the junction left unmatched. The CDR3 is 16 residues long. Per germline, CDR1 LGHDT and CDR2 YNNKEL (reference sequence). The CDR3 loop reads CASSPLAGGQTDTQYF. The CDR3 bases are TGTGCCAGCAGCCCGCTAGCGGGGGGGCAGACAGATACGCAGTATTTT.

Points on this clone: One end of the junction varies from germline; a read error may be responsible. The chain links TRBV5-1 to TRBJ1-2, with D perhaps matching TRBD1 (5 bases). Germline assignment: CDR1 SGHRS and CDR2 YFSETQ. CDR3 length: 17 residues. The CDR3 here is CASSLMATGRNNYCYTF. As DNA, the CDR3 is TGCGCCAGCAGCTTGATGGCGACGGGACGGAATAACTATTGCTACACCTTC. Variable domain in full (rest from reference TRBV5-1 and TRBJ1-2): KAGVTQTPRYLIKTRGQQVTLSCSPISGHRSVSWYQQTPGQGLQFLFEYFSETQRNKGNFPGRFSGRQFSNSRSEMNVSTLELGDSALYLCASSLMATGRNNYCYTFGSGTRLTVV.

This chain connects TRBV7-2 to TRBJ1-2; D might be TRBD1 (5 bases). The V gene's germline CDR1 is SGHTA and CDR2 FQGNSA. Between the trimmed V and J ends, which lost 3 bases and 4 bases, there was a span of 15 bases. The CDR3 contains 15 residues. CDR3 in amino acids: CASSLGGIRSYGYTF. The CDR3 nucleotides read TGTGCCAGCAGCTTGGGGGGGATCCGCAGCTATGGCTACACCTTC.